Listed below are T cell receptor beta chains from one sample, sequenced in a study of cytomegalovirus exposure and HLA in healthy donors. TCRdb's table, derived via immunoSEQ multiplex PCR, lists solely in-frame clones and lacks some. The data show under 200,000 clones, roughly three quarters seen once. The specimen was PBMCs. The receptors derive from a woman aged 45-59 years in good health and CMV-seronegative. The CDR3 runs from the conserved cysteine through the conserved F or W. The order of the fields is CDR3 protein, J gene, CDR3 length, clone size, V gene. Not all rows give a size; the values are once, few, many and, for expanded clones, a class.

CDR3: CASSVGGYTEAFF; J: TRBJ1-1; length: 13; size: .; V: TRBV6-1
CDR3: CASSGGGAYNSPLHF; J: TRBJ1-6; length: 15; size: .; V: TRBV9
CDR3: CASSSRPVASGTDTQYF; J: TRBJ2-3; length: 17; size: .; V: TRBV18
CDR3: CASSLLRFSYNEQFF; J: TRBJ2-1; length: 15; size: .; V: TRBV5-1
CDR3: CASSQLIGGQGLYEQYF; J: TRBJ2-7; length: 17; size: once; V: TRBV4-1
CDR3: CAGSVWGGQGLNTEAFF; J: TRBJ1-1; length: 17; size: .; V: TRBV9
CDR3: CASSSGLAGVSGELFF; J: TRBJ2-2; length: 16; size: few; V: TRBV7-7
CDR3: CASSFPVGHTYF; J: TRBJ2-7; length: 12; size: .; V: TRBV28
CDR3: CASESTRGAKNYGYTF; J: TRBJ1-2; length: 16; size: .; V: TRBV5-5
CDR3: CASYSGGLQETQYF; J: TRBJ2-5; length: 14; size: .; V: TRBV5-1
CDR3: CATSPGLAGRFNEQFF; J: TRBJ2-1; length: 16; size: .; V: TRBV15
CDR3: CASSGRVNTEAFF; J: TRBJ1-1; length: 13; size: once; V: TRBV6-5
CDR3: CASSKDSSTNYGYTF; J: TRBJ1-2; length: 15; size: .; V: TRBV2
CDR3: CSSSSRDWDYGYTF; J: TRBJ1-2; length: 14; size: .; V: TRBV7-9
CDR3: CASSVLPTPDTQYF; J: TRBJ2-3; length: 14; size: .; V: TRBV9
CDR3: CASSFPGTGGSEQYF; J: TRBJ2-7; length: 15; size: .; V: TRBV28
CDR3: CASSPDSRRGEQYF; J: TRBJ2-7; length: 14; size: .; V: TRBV21-1
CDR3: CASSVRGTSGNEQFF; J: TRBJ2-1; length: 15; size: .; V: TRBV25-1
CDR3: CASSESVGAGGNTEAFF; J: TRBJ1-1; length: 17; size: .; V: TRBV10-1
CDR3: CASSLGQGQETQYF; J: TRBJ2-5; length: 14; size: few; V: TRBV7-7
CDR3: CASSSSTRATGEQYF; J: TRBJ2-7; length: 15; size: .; V: TRBV7-2
CDR3: CASSRRGEDTQYF; J: TRBJ2-3; length: 13; size: .; V: TRBV19
CDR3: CASSFGQGVYEQYF; J: TRBJ2-7; length: 14; size: few; V: TRBV6-6
CDR3: CASSLGGEETQYF; J: TRBJ2-5; length: 13; size: .; V: TRBV13
CDR3: CSSQSTGGKLFF; J: TRBJ1-4; length: 12; size: .; V: TRBV29-1
CDR3: CASSTPGQRDQPQHF; J: TRBJ1-5; length: 15; size: .; V: TRBV19
CDR3: CASSVEDRAGTEAFF; J: TRBJ1-1; length: 15; size: .; V: TRBV6-5
CDR3: CASINRVGGQPQHF; J: TRBJ1-5; length: 14; size: once; V: TRBV19
CDR3: CASTGSGSSYNEQFF; J: TRBJ2-1; length: 15; size: .; V: TRBV6-5
CDR3: CASSRTRANEQFF; J: TRBJ2-1; length: 13; size: .; V: TRBV4-3
CDR3: CASSQDQGDSEAFF; J: TRBJ1-1; length: 14; size: .; V: TRBV4-1
CDR3: CASSYSGGRNTEAFF; J: TRBJ1-1; length: 15; size: .; V: TRBV6-5
CDR3: CASSVLAGSNEQFF; J: TRBJ2-1; length: 14; size: .; V: TRBV5-1
CDR3: CASAQGTYQPQHF; J: TRBJ1-5; length: 13; size: .; V: TRBV2
CDR3: CASSQGQAGANVLTF; J: TRBJ2-6; length: 15; size: .; V: TRBV18
CDR3: CASSAGTLSYEQYF; J: TRBJ2-7; length: 14; size: .; V: TRBV2
CDR3: CASSPLAGGEETQYF; J: TRBJ2-5; length: 15; size: few; V: TRBV28
CDR3: CASSQEDPGQGATWDTEAFF; J: TRBJ1-1; length: 20; size: .; V: TRBV14
CDR3: CANAIYGYTF; J: TRBJ1-2; length: 10; size: .; V: TRBV10-3
CDR3: CASSPTRNDRGREQYF; J: TRBJ2-7; length: 16; size: .; V: TRBV7-2
CDR3: CASSRQVSTDTQYF; J: TRBJ2-3; length: 14; size: .; V: TRBV11-2
CDR3: CASSLGLADSYEQYF; J: TRBJ2-7; length: 15; size: .; V: TRBV5-4
CDR3: CASSSGTGTGANVLTF; J: TRBJ2-6; length: 16; size: .; V: TRBV5-1
CDR3: CASSLMGQTQETQYF; J: TRBJ2-5; length: 15; size: .; V: TRBV5-8
CDR3: CASSPDRRTKNVLTF; J: TRBJ2-6; length: 15; size: .; V: TRBV18
CDR3: CASSLATRLTGELFF; J: TRBJ2-2; length: 15; size: once; V: TRBV5-1
CDR3: CASRISYEQYF; J: .; length: 11; size: .; V: TRBV11-3
CDR3: CASSDPDRPEPLFTNEQFF; J: TRBJ2-1; length: 19; size: .; V: TRBV6-1
CDR3: CASSMWLGVGELFF; J: TRBJ2-2; length: 14; size: .; V: TRBV19
CDR3: CASSLAGTSVNEQYF; J: .; length: 15; size: .; V: TRBV5-1
CDR3: CASSLGADLSYEQYF; J: TRBJ2-7; length: 15; size: .; V: TRBV28
CDR3: CASSRLTSGSYEQYF; J: TRBJ2-7; length: 15; size: .; V: TRBV7-9
CDR3: CASKGSSYNSPLHF; J: TRBJ1-6; length: 14; size: .; V: TRBV6-1
CDR3: CASSSDLRGLPPDTQYF; J: TRBJ2-3; length: 17; size: .; V: TRBV19